The 29 T cell receptor beta chains below come from one sample, sequenced in a study of a mutant IDH1 vaccine in newly diagnosed glioma. These receptors have no known antigen. Time point in this sample: week 11, during vaccination. Topical imiquimod accompanied each vaccine dose, which consisted of 300 ug of mutant IDH1 20-mer peptide. Sequenced by immunoSEQ multiplex PCR; TCRdb stores in-frame clones only, minus some. The table has fewer than 70,000 clones, roughly four fifths seen once. Source: PBMCs, taken from a glioma patient whose treatment included an IDH1 peptide vaccine. The receptors were sampled from a young man with glioma.

This chain connects TRBV19 to TRBJ1-1; D is undetermined. The V and J ends lost 3 bases and 2 bases respectively, with 7 bases between them. The CDR3 runs to 13 residues. CDR1 LNHDA and CDR2 SQIVND come from the germline V gene (reference sequence). This CDR3 is CASSIEHNTEAFF. DNA for the CDR3: TGTGCCAGTAGTATTGAGCATAACACTGAAGCTTTCTTT. Filled out from reference TRBV19 and TRBJ1-1, the complete variable domain reads DGGITQSPKYLFRKEGQNVTLSCEQNLNHDAMYWYRQDPGQGLRLIYYSQIVNDFQKGDIAEGYSVSREKKESFPLTVTSAQKNPTAFYLCASSIEHNTEAFFGQGTRLTVV.

CDR3 sequence reads: CASSLAGGSSGYTF. Written as DNA, the CDR3 is TGTGCCAGCAGCCTTGCAGGGGGCAGTTCTGGCTACACCTTC. The chain uses TRBV7-2 and TRBJ1-2; 8 positions agree with TRBD1. CDR3 length: 14 amino acids. Germline V gene data show CDR1 as SGHTA and CDR2 as FQGNSA. Trimming removed 5 bases from V and 7 bases from J; junction bases left unmatched: 9.

The CDR3 sequence is CASSYTAGELFF. CDR3 coding DNA: TGTGCCAGCAGTTATACGGCCGGGGAGCTGTTTTTT. The chain has TRBV6-6 and TRBJ2-2; the D is unclear. With 3 bases removed from V and 6 bases from J, the gap between germline ends came to 5 bases. This CDR3 has 12 amino acids. Germline-derived CDR1 and CDR2 are MNHNY and SVGAGI (reference sequence).

The rearrangement links TRBV6-1 to TRBJ2-7, with TRBD1 matching over 9 bases. This CDR3 region has 13 residues. V lost 4 bases, J lost 4 bases, and 2 bases stayed unmatched. Germline values: CDR1 MNHNS, CDR2 SASEGT. As DNA, the CDR3 is TGTGCCAGCAGTGTCGGGACAGGGTACGAGCAGTACTTC. This gives the protein CASSVGTGYEQYF.

The gene calls are TRBV11-3 and TRBJ2-4, with 12 bases that match TRBD2. The V and J ends lost 4 bases and 7 bases, in that order; junction bases with no gene match: 2. The CDR3 has 14 residues. Germline loops: CDR1 SGHNT, CDR2 YENEEA. CDR3 nucleotide sequence: TGTGCCAGCAGCTCAGGGACTAGCGGGAACATTCAGTACTTC. It codes for CASSSGTSGNIQYF.

The count of this clone is one. This chain connects TRBV5-1 to TRBJ1-3, with D perhaps TRBD1 (5 bases). This CDR3 is built from 13 residues. Germline values: CDR1 SGHRS, CDR2 YFSETQ. Trimming shortened V by 8 bases and J by 1 base, and 10 bases separated the two germline ends. CDR3 amino acids: CASSAGSGNTIYF. CDR3 in DNA: TGCGCCAGTTCCGCAGGGTCTGGAAACACCATATATTTT.

In this sample, this clone turned up a few times. V is TRBV5-1 and J is TRBJ1-4; TRBD1 is a possible D gene (5 bases). Germline values: CDR1 SGHRS, CDR2 YFSETQ. Between the trimmed V and J ends, which lost 3 bases and 8 bases, there was a span of 14 bases. The CDR3 length is 14 residues. CDR3: CASSSDPGREKLFF. Written as DNA, the CDR3 is TGCGCCAGCAGCTCCGACCCAGGGCGGGAAAAACTGTTTTTT. Variable domain in full (rest from reference TRBV5-1 and TRBJ1-4): KAGVTQTPRYLIKTRGQQVTLSCSPISGHRSVSWYQQTPGQGLQFLFEYFSETQRNKGNFPGRFSGRQFSNSRSEMNVSTLELGDSALYLCASSSDPGREKLFFGSGTQLSVL.

CDR3 region: CASSAGQGWTGELFF. The CDR3 DNA reads TGCGCCAGCAGCGCTGGACAGGGGTGGACCGGGGAGCTGTTTTTT. The rearrangement joins TRBV5-1 to TRBJ2-2; 9 positions agree with TRBD1. Trimming at V came to 4 bases and at J to 5 bases, leaving 6 bases not matched to a gene. Germline V gene sequence: CDR1 SGHRS, CDR2 YFSETQ. This CDR3 contains 15 residues.

V usage is TRBV7-8 and J usage is TRBJ2-1; tentative D call: TRBD2 (5 bases). Germline values: CDR1 SGHVS, CDR2 FQNEAQ. The CDR3 is 15 amino acids. Trimming stripped 5 bases from V and 3 bases from J, with 14 bases between. For the CDR3, the DNA is TGTGCCAGCAGCGACACTAGAACGGTCTACAATGAGCAGTTCTTC. Translated: CASSDTRTVYNEQFF.

This clone appeared a few times. The chain has TRBV9 and TRBJ1-1; 9 bases map to TRBD1. The V gene end was trimmed by 0 bases and the J gene end by 4 bases; junction bases not matched to a gene: 7. Germline CDR1 is SGDLS and CDR2 is YYNGEE. The CDR3 is 16 residues long. The CDR3 reads CASSVATQGASTEAFF. Written as DNA, the CDR3 is TGTGCCAGCAGCGTAGCTACACAGGGGGCTAGCACTGAAGCTTTCTTT.

A single count supports this clone. V and J are TRBV11-2 and TRBJ1-6; 7 bases are a match to TRBD1. V dropped 5 bases and J dropped 8; count of bases not matched to a gene: 9. CDR3 size: 15 residues. CDR1 SGHAT and CDR2 FQNNGV come from the germline V gene. The CDR3 DNA follows: TGTGCCAGCAGCACACGCCCCGGGACAGATTCACCCCTCCACTTT. Protein: CASSTRPGTDSPLHF.

This rearrangement joins TRBV2 to TRBJ2-7; D is tentatively TRBD1 or TRBD2 (5 bases each). The CDR3 extends over 14 amino acids. CDR1 and CDR2 from the germline V gene are SNHLY and FYNNEI. Trimming cost V 5 bases and J 0 bases, with 11 bases left between them. In DNA form, the CDR3 reads TGTGCCAGCAGTCCTGGGACGGGCTCCTACGAGCAGTACTTC. The encoded protein is CASSPGTGSYEQYF.

The chain joins TRBV6-6 to TRBJ2-7; no clear D gene. This CDR3 comprises 13 residues. Per germline, CDR1 MNHNY and CDR2 SVGAGI (reference sequence). V was cut by 0 bases and J by 4 bases, with 7 bases left in between. CDR3 coding DNA: TGTGCCAGCAGTTACTCCGAGGAGTACGAGCAGTACTTC. The encoded protein is CASSYSEEYEQYF.

J is TRBJ2-7 and V is TRBV19, with unresolved D. Between the trimmed V and J ends, which lost 1 base and 2 bases, there was a span of 9 bases. This CDR3 region has 14 residues. Germline V lookup: CDR1 LNHDA, CDR2 SQIVND (reference sequence). The CDR3 DNA sequence: TGTGCCAGTAGTATAGGGCTAGATGCCTACGAGCAGTACTTC. This sequence encodes CASSIGLDAYEQYF.

The V call is TRBV7-8, the J call TRBJ2-7; tentatively, D is TRBD2 (6 bases). Looked up from germline, CDR1 is SGHVS and CDR2 is FQNEAQ. V lost 5 bases, J lost 2 bases, and 28 bases lay in between. CDR3 length: 19 residues. The CDR3 protein is CASSTRTGLPSNNAYEQYF. The CDR3 DNA follows: TGTGCCAGCAGCACGAGAACGGGACTCCCGAGCAATAACGCCTACGAGCAGTACTTC. Variable domain in full (rest from reference TRBV7-8 and TRBJ2-7): GAGVSQSPRYKVAKRGQDVALRCDPISGHVSLFWYQQALGQGPEFLTYFQNEAQLDKSGLPSDRFFAERPEGSVSTLKIQRTQQEDSAVYLCASSTRTGLPSNNAYEQYFGPGTRLTVT.

Points on this clone: Other DNA sequences in the sample encode the same CDR3. The rearrangement joins TRBV5-1 to TRBJ2-5, with no clear D. The length of the CDR3 is 12 residues. Trimming removed 0 bases from V and 5 bases from J, with 5 bases in between. Germline V gives CDR1 SGHRS, CDR2 YFSETQ. CDR3 residues: CASSLAGETQYF. The CDR3, as DNA: TGCGCCAGCAGCTTGGCTGGCGAGACCCAGTACTTC.

This clone was observed a handful of times. This chain uses TRBV2 with TRBJ2-7; no firm D call. Per the germline V gene, CDR1 is SNHLY and CDR2 is FYNNEI. V was clipped by 4 bases and J by 6 bases, with 7 bases between them. The CDR3 length is 11 residues. This CDR3 reads CASSGISEQYF. CDR3 DNA sequence: TGTGCCAGCAGTGGGATCAGCGAGCAGTACTTC.

The genes are TRBV2 and TRBJ2-1; D perhaps matches TRBD1 (6 bases). The germline CDR1 and CDR2 sequences are SNHLY and FYNNEI. This CDR3 has 19 amino acids. Trimming shortened V by 1 base and J by 0 bases, and 19 bases separated the two germline ends. The CDR3 protein is CASSEGARGLFRSYNEQFF. The CDR3, as DNA: TGTGCCAGCAGTGAAGGGGCCAGGGGCCTTTTCCGCTCCTACAATGAGCAGTTCTTC.

For this clone: One end of the junction does not line up with germline, which may come from a read error. V usage is TRBV4-2 and J usage is TRBJ1-2; D may be TRBD1 (6 bases). This CDR3 comprises 16 residues. Germline assignment: CDR1 LGHNA and CDR2 YNFKEQ. The CDR3 DNA reads TGTGCCAGCAGTCAAGGGGGTGCGGGCGGCCACTATGGCTACACCTTC. Translated: CASSQGGAGGHYGYTF.

V and J are TRBV18 and TRBJ2-1; no firm D call. Germline CDR1 KGHSH, CDR2 LQKENI. This CDR3 comprises 15 residues. Trimming cost V 6 bases and J 4 bases, with 16 bases left between them. CDR3 sequence (DNA): TGTGCCAGCTCTTCCCGGGCCAGCCAGTACAATGAGCAGTTCTTC. Its translation is CASSSRASQYNEQFF.

The genes are TRBV6-5 and TRBJ2-1, with D hard to call. This CDR3 has 15 amino acids. The V gene lost 5 bases and the J gene lost 2 bases, with 13 bases spanning the gap. Germline CDR1 MNHEY, CDR2 SVGAGI. CDR3 amino acids: CASSPLGSAYNEQFF. The DNA for the CDR3 is TGTGCCAGCAGTCCCCTCGGCTCGGCCTACAATGAGCAGTTCTTC.

This clone was observed a single time. The V and J genes are TRBV6-5 and TRBJ1-2, with D possibly being TRBD1 (5 bases). CDR3 size: 14 residues. The V and J ends lost 2 bases and 8 bases respectively, with 15 bases between them. Germline V gene sequence: CDR1 MNHEY, CDR2 SVGAGI. CDR3 amino acids: CASSYTGAVGGYTF. The DNA for the CDR3 is TGTGCCAGCAGTTACACCGGGGCGGTAGGAGGCTACACCTTC.

The J gene is TRBJ1-2, the V gene TRBV7-9; D uncertain. CDR1 is SEHNR, CDR2 FQNEAQ, per germline (reference sequence). The CDR3 totals 12 residues. Trimming left V 1 base short and J 8 bases short, with 8 bases between. CDR3 residues: CASSLVREGYTF. The CDR3 region has the DNA TGTGCCAGCAGCTTAGTTCGGGAAGGCTACACCTTC. Full variable domain (missing parts from reference TRBV7-9 and TRBJ1-2): DTGVSQNPRHKITKRGQNVTFRCDPISEHNRLYWYRQTLGQGPEFLTYFQNEAQLEKSRLLSDRFSAERPKGSFSTLEIQRTEQGDSAMYLCASSLVREGYTFGSGTRLTVV.

V usage is TRBV6-5 and J usage is TRBJ1-1; D remains ambiguous. Per germline, CDR1 MNHEY and CDR2 SVGAGI. V lost 4 bases and J lost 4, with 10 bases in between. The CDR3 consists of 13 residues. The CDR3 sequence is CASSFSGSTEAFF. Here the CDR3 DNA reads TGTGCCAGCAGTTTCTCCGGGTCCACTGAAGCTTTCTTT.

The chain is built from TRBV9 and TRBJ2-3; 10 bases are a match to TRBD2. V was clipped by 3 bases and J by 2 bases; unmatched bases: 3. Germline assignment: CDR1 SGDLS and CDR2 YYNGEE. The CDR3 contains 15 residues. This chain's CDR3 is CASSGLAGVTDTQYF. CDR3 bases: TGTGCCAGCAGCGGTCTAGCGGGGGTCACAGATACGCAGTATTTT.

This rearrangement joins TRBV9 to TRBJ2-1; D is perhaps TRBD1 (6 bases). The CDR3 loop spans 15 amino acids. CDR1 and CDR2 (germline): SGDLS, YYNGEE. Trimming stripped 1 base from V and 2 bases from J, with 10 bases between. The CDR3 protein is CASSVQGNPYNEQFF. The CDR3 DNA reads TGTGCCAGCAGCGTACAGGGGAACCCCTACAATGAGCAGTTCTTC.

The chain has TRBV14 and TRBJ1-2, with D uncertain. The CDR3 has 15 amino acids. The germline V gene has CDR1 SGHDN and CDR2 FVKESK. Trimming pared 1 base from V and 3 bases from J, leaving 12 bases between. For the CDR3, the DNA is TGTGCCAGCAGCCAAGGAGCGCTGAAAGACTATGGCTACACCTTC. It specifies CASSQGALKDYGYTF.

The J gene is TRBJ1-2, the V gene TRBV9; no reliable D call. Germline V gene data show CDR1 as SGDLS and CDR2 as YYNGEE. CDR3 length equals 14 residues. Trimming removed 0 bases at V and 1 base at J, with 7 bases between. For the CDR3, the DNA is TGTGCCAGCAGCGTAGCCAAGGGTAACTATGGCTACACCTTC. It codes for CASSVAKGNYGYTF.

This clone was seen a handful of times. This chain uses TRBV5-1 with TRBJ1-1, with a possible D match to TRBD1 (5 bases). The ends were cut back, 3 bases at V and 2 bases at J, with 11 bases in the middle. Germline values: CDR1 SGHRS, CDR2 YFSETQ. The CDR3 consists of 14 residues. The CDR3 DNA follows: TGCGCCAGCAGCTCCCGTAGGGGTAACACTGAAGCTTTCTTT. It translates to CASSSRRGNTEAFF.